This T cell receptor beta chain was recovered during a study of CXCR3-negative and CXCR3-positive naive CD8 T cells. Overall study results and limits: More hydrophobic TRB CDR3s occurred in CXCR3-positive than in CXCR3-negative naive cells. Across naive subsets, surface CD5 expression was comparable, and TCR strength was inferred from properties of the TRB CDR3. Whereas memory cells differed, naive CXCR3-negative and CXCR3-positive cells shared similar TRBV-TRBJ usage.

Comments on this clonotype: The antigen remains undetermined.

Every CD8+ T cell subset underwent triplicate sorting at some 280,000 cells apiece. By phenotype, naive CD8+ T cells were CD45RO-CCR7+CD27+CD95-. The germline gives CDR1 SGHRS, CDR2 YFSETQ. The CDR3 is made up of 15 amino acids. The method, 5' RACE with UMI labels, was used to prepare the TRB cDNA libraries. TCRdb re-called the 5' RACE reads and shows each CDR3 protein once, DNA omitted. This sample's table reports about 53,000 distinct CDR3 sequences. The genes are TRBV5-1 and TRBJ2-3; TCRdb proposes TRBD2, but this gene call is untestable without DNA. The clonotype originates from a human donor in good health. Some clones in this sample may be carry-over from other donors' samples. The specimen sequenced was naive CXCR3+ CD8+ T cells from blood. Subset in this sample: CD45RO-CCR7+CD27+CD95- naive CD8+ T cells expressing CXCR3 (TNR3+). CDR3 region: CASSPRGLVVDTQYF.